This is a list of T cell receptor beta chains from one sample in a study of blood T cell repertoires in COVID-19. The table came from immunoSEQ multiplex PCR; TCRdb's copy has only in-frame clones and leaves some out. The sample has a few hundred thousand clones, 88% seen once. Sequencing was done on a sample of peripheral blood. The receptor set was obtained from a woman aged 30 to 39 with COVID-19, enrolled during active disease. Each CDR3 is given with its conserved first and last residue. Fields, in order: D gene, clone size, J gene, CDR3 length, V gene, CDR3 DNA, CDR3 protein. The D gene is left open where the match is weak. A clone size is listed for some rows: how often the clone was seen (once, few, many), or a class if it is expanded.

TRBD1 . TRBJ2-7 14 TRBV7-2 TGTGCCAGCAGCTGGGCAGGGGGCTCCTACGAGCAGTACTTC CASSWAGGSYEQYF
TRBD1 . TRBJ2-1 13 TRBV20-1 TGCAGTGCTAGTGACAGGGGTAGCTGGGAGCAGTTCTTC CSASDRGSWEQFF
TRBD1 . TRBJ2-2 16 TRBV7-9 TGTGCCAGCAGCGGCGCTCGACAGGGGGGAACCGGGGAGCTGTTTTTT CASSGARQGGTGELFF
. . TRBJ1-6 12 TRBV19 TGTGCCAGTAGCGACCCGACATCACCCCTCCACTTT CASSDPTSPLHF
. . TRBJ1-4 15 TRBV30 TGTGCCTGGGGGAACCAAAGAGGAACTAATGAAAAACTGTTTTTT CAWGNQRGTNEKLFF
TRBD1 . TRBJ2-4 12 TRBV6-2/TRBV6-3 TGTGCCAGCAGTCGACAGGGAAACATTCAGTACTTC CASSRQGNIQYF
. . TRBJ1-2 14 TRBV28 TGTGCCAGCAAAAACCAAGGCGGGACCTATGGCTACACCTTC CASKNQGGTYGYTF
. . TRBJ1-1 11 TRBV30 TGTGCCTGGACGGACTCCTACGAAGCTTTCTTT CAWTDSYEAFF
. . TRBJ1-2 13 TRBV29-1 TGCAGCGTTTCCCCCGCAGGTCCACATGGCTACACCTTC CSVSPAGPHGYTF
. . TRBJ2-5 13 TRBV19 TGTGCCAGTAGCCGGGTGTGGAAAGAGACCCAGTACTTC CASSRVWKETQYF
TRBD2 . TRBJ2-7 15 TRBV5-1 TGCGCCAGCAGCCTTCTAGCGGGGGGGCGCTACGAGCAGTACTTC CASSLLAGGRYEQYF
TRBD1 . TRBJ2-1 12 TRBV2 TGTGCCAGCAGAACACAGGGGGATGAGCAGTTCTTC CASRTQGDEQFF
TRBD2 once TRBJ2-1 16 TRBV7-2 TGTGCCAGCAGCGATACCGGGACTAGCGGCTACAATGAGCAGTTCTTC CASSDTGTSGYNEQFF
. few TRBJ2-7 17 TRBV19 TGTGCCAGTAGTATAGTCCCCCACTCGGGCAGGGTACTCGAGCAGTACTTC CASSIVPHSGRVLEQYF
. many TRBJ2-7 15 TRBV14 TGTGCCAGCAGCCAAGTGGATAGCGGAGCCTACGAGCAGTACTTC CASSQVDSGAYEQYF
TRBD2 . TRBJ2-7 14 TRBV6-2/TRBV6-3 TGTGCCAGCAGTACTTTAGCGGGGGCCTACGAGCAGTACTTC CASSTLAGAYEQYF
. . TRBJ1-2 13 TRBV5-4 TGTGCCAGCAGCTTGTATCTTAACTATGGCTACACCTTC CASSLYLNYGYTF
TRBD2 . TRBJ2-3 16 TRBV9 TGTGCCAGCAGCGTAGGACTAGCGAGAACTCGAGATACGCAGTATTTT CASSVGLARTRDTQYF
TRBD1 . TRBJ1-2 15 TRBV4-3 TGCGCCAGCAGCCAAACCCTACAGGGGGCGCGTGGCTACACCTTC CASSQTLQGARGYTF
. . TRBJ1-6 13 TRBV14 TGTGCCAGCAGCCAAGAGGGGCGATCACCCCTCCACTTT CASSQEGRSPLHF
. . TRBJ1-5 15 TRBV28 TGTGCCAGCAGTGAGGCAGGGTTCAGCAATCAGCCCCAGCATTTT CASSEAGFSNQPQHF
. . TRBJ1-1 13 TRBV27 TGTGCCAGCAGTTACGGGCGAGGGACTGAAGCTTTCTTT CASSYGRGTEAFF
TRBD2 . TRBJ2-3 17 TRBV5-4 TGTGCCAGCAGCCTTCGAATTAGCGGGGACCTCACAGATACGCAGTATTTT CASSLRISGDLTDTQYF
. . TRBJ1-5 15 TRBV6-5 TGTGCCAGCAGCCCGGATTCGAGGGCTAATCAGCCCCAGCATTTT CASSPDSRANQPQHF